What follows are 4 T cell receptor beta chains derived from one specimen sequenced in a study of blood T cell repertoires in COVID-19. Assay used: immunoSEQ multiplex PCR; TCRdb lists only in-frame clones, some missing. The repertoire holds approximately 120,000 clones, more than 75% seen once, with about 5.4% in the top ten. The sample was peripheral blood. Receptor source: a human donor in a cohort sampled during active COVID-19.

The gene calls are TRBV5-4 and TRBJ2-3, with 8 bases that match TRBD1. The trim removed 6 bases at V and 4 bases at J, leaving 7 bases unmatched. Germline-derived CDR1 and CDR2 are SGHNT and YYREEE (reference sequence). The CDR3 spans 14 residues. The CDR3 protein is CASNLGQGSDTQYF. CDR3 nucleotides: TGTGCCAGCAACCTTGGACAGGGATCAGATACGCAGTATTTT.

This chain joins TRBV6-5 and TRBJ1-6; D is unresolved. The CDR3 length is 16 residues. CDR1 is MNHEY and CDR2 is SVGAGI in the germline V gene. With 2 bases removed from V and 4 bases from J, the gap between germline ends came to 12 bases. In DNA form, the CDR3 reads TGTGCCAGCAGTTACAGCCGCGTCGGGTATAATTCACCCCTCCACTTT. It encodes CASSYSRVGYNSPLHF.

This sequence joins TRBV19 and TRBJ1-5; D remains ambiguous. This CDR3 comprises 12 residues. Germline V lookup: CDR1 LNHDA, CDR2 SQIVND (reference sequence). The V and J ends lost 9 bases and 6 bases respectively, with 12 bases between them. CDR3 sequence reads: CARREGVQPQHF. The CDR3 DNA sequence: TGTGCCAGGAGGGAGGGTGTTCAGCCCCAGCATTTT.

The sample holds a few counts of this clone. The chain combines TRBV7-2 with TRBJ2-7; TRBD2 matches 8 bases. V lost 5 bases to trimming and J lost 4 bases; unmatched junction nucleotides: 7. The germline gives CDR1 SGHTA, CDR2 FQGNSA. The CDR3 has 14 amino acids. CDR3 sequence reads: CASSPGLAAYEQYF. The CDR3, as DNA: TGTGCCAGCAGCCCAGGACTAGCAGCATACGAGCAGTACTTC.